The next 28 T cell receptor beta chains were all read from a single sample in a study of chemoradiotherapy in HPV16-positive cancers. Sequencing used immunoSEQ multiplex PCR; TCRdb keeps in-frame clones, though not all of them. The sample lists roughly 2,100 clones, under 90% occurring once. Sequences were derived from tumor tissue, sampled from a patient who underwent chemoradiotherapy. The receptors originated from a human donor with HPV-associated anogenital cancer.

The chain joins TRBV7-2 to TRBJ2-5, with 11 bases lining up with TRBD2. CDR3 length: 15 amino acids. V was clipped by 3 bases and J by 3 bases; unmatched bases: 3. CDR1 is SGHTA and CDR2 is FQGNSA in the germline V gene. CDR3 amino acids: CASSFGTSGEETQYF. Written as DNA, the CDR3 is TGTGCCAGCAGCTTTGGGACTAGCGGTGAAGAGACCCAGTACTTC.

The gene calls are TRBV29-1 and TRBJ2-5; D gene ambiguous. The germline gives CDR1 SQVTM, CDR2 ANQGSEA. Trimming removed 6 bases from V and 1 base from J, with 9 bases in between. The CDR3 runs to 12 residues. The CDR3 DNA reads TGCAGCGTCGAAACCAGCCAAGAGACCCAGTACTTC. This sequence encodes CSVETSQETQYF. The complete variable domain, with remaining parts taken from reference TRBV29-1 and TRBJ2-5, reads SAVISQKPSRDICQRGTSLTIQCQVDSQVTMMFWYRQQPGQSLTLIATANQGSEATYESGFVIDKFPISRPNLTFSTLTVSNMSPEDSSIYLCSVETSQETQYFGPGTRLLVL.

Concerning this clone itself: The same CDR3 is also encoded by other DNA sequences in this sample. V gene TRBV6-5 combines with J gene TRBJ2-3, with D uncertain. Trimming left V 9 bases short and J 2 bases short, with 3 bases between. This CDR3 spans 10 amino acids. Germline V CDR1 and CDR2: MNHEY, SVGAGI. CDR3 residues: CASPTDTQYF. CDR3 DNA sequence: TGTGCCAGTCCCACAGATACGCAGTATTTT.

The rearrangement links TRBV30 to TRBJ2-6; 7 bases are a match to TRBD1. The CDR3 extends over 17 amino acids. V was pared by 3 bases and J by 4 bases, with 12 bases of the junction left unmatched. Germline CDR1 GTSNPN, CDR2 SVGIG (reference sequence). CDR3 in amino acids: CAWRSGDRAAGANVLTF. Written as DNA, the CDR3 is TGTGCCTGGAGGTCTGGTGACAGGGCTGCCGGGGCCAACGTCCTGACTTTC.

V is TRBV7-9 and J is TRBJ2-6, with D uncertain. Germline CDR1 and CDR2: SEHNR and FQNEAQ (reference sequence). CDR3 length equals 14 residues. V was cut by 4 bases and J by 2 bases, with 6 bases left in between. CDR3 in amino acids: CASSYQTGANVLTF. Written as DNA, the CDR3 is TGTGCCAGCAGCTATCAGACTGGGGCCAACGTCCTGACTTTC. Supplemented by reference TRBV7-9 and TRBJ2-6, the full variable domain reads DTGVSQNPRHKITKRGQNVTFRCDPISEHNRLYWYRQTLGQGPEFLTYFQNEAQLEKSRLLSDRFSAERPKGSFSTLEIQRTEQGDSAMYLCASSYQTGANVLTFGAGSRLTVL.

CDR3 DNA sequence: TGTGCCAGCTCACCGCAGTCGGGGACTAGCAGAACCGGGGAGCTGTTTTTT. Protein sequence: CASSPQSGTSRTGELFF. The rearrangement joins TRBV18 to TRBJ2-2, with 9 positions matching TRBD2. Germline V lookup: CDR1 KGHSH, CDR2 LQKENI. The CDR3 has 17 residues. V shed 3 bases, J shed 5 bases, and the junction held 10 bases outside the gene matches.

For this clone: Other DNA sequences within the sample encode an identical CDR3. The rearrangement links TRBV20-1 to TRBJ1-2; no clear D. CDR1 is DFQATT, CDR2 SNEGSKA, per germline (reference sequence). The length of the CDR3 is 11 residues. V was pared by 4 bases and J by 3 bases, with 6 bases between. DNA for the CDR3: TGCAGTGCTAAAATAGACTATGGCTACACCTTC. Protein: CSAKIDYGYTF.

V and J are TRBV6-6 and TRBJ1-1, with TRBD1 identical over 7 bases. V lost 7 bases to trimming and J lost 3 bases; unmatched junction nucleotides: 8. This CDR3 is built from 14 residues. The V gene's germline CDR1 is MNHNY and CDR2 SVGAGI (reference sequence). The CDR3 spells CASTRQGKDTEAFF. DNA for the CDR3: TGTGCCAGCACCCGACAGGGTAAGGACACTGAAGCTTTCTTT.

The CDR3 reads CASSLDRGPKGYTF. In DNA, the CDR3 is TGTGCCAGCAGCTTGGACAGGGGGCCAAAAGGCTACACCTTC. V gene TRBV7-2 combines with J gene TRBJ1-2, with 11 nucleotides matching TRBD1. CDR1 and CDR2 from the germline V gene are SGHTA and FQGNSA. The CDR3 sequence is 14 residues long. Losses at the gene ends were 3 bases for V and 8 bases for J; bases not matched to a gene: 5.

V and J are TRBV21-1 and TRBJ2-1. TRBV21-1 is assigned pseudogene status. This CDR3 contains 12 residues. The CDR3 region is CASSKVLDEQFF. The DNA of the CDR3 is TGTGCCAGCAGCAAAGTGCTGGATGAGCAGTTCTTC.

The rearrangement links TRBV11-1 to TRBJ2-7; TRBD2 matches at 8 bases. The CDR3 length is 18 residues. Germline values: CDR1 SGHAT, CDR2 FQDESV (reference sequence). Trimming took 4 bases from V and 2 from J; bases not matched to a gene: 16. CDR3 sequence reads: CASSSGITSWREAYEQYF. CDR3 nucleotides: TGTGCCAGCAGCTCAGGGATCACCTCGTGGCGGGAGGCCTACGAGCAGTACTTC.

CDR3 nucleotides: TGTGCCATCCGGGACAGGAGCGAAAAACTGTTTTTT. Translating it yields CAIRDRSEKLFF. V and J are TRBV10-3 and TRBJ1-4; 8 positions match TRBD1. The germline V gene has CDR1 ENHRY and CDR2 SYGVKD. This CDR3 region has 12 residues. V shed 8 bases, J shed 8 bases, and the junction held 4 bases outside the gene matches.

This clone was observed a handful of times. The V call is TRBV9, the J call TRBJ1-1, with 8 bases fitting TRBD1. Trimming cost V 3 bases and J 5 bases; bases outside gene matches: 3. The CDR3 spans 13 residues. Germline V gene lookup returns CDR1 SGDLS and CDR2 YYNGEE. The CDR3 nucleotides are TGTGCCAGCAGCGGGACAGGGTTTACTGAAGCTTTCTTT. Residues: CASSGTGFTEAFF.

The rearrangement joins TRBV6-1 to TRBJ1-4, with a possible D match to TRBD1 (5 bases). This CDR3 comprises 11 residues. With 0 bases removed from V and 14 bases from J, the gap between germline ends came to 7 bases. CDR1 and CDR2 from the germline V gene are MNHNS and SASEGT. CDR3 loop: CASSEARGLFF. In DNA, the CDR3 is TGTGCCAGCAGTGAAGCGCGGGGGCTGTTTTTT.

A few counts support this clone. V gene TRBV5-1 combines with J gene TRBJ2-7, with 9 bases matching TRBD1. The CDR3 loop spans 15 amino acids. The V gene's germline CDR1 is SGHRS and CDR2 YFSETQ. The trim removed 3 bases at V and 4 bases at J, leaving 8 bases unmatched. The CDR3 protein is CASSSPGQGQYEQYF. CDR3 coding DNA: TGCGCCAGCAGCTCGCCGGGACAGGGTCAGTACGAGCAGTACTTC.

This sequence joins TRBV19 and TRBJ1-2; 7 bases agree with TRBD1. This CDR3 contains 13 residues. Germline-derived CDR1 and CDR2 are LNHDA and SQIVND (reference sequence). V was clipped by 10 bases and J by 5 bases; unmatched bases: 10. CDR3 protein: CATRTGWQYGYTF. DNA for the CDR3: TGTGCCACTCGGACAGGATGGCAATATGGCTACACCTTC.

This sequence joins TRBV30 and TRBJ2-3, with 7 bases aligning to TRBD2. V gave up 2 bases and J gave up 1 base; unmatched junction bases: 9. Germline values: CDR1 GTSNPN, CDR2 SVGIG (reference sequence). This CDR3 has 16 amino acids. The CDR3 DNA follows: TGTGCCTGGAGTACCTCGACTAGCCACGGCACAGATACGCAGTATTTT. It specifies CAWSTSTSHGTDTQYF.

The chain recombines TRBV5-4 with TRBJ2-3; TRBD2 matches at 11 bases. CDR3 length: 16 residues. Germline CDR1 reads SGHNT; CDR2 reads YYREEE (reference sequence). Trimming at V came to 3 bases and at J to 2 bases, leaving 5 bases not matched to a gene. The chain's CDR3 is CASSSGLAGITDTQYF. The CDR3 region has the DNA TGTGCCAGCAGCTCCGGACTAGCGGGTATCACAGATACGCAGTATTTT. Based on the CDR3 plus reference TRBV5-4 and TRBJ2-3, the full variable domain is ETGVTQSPTHLIKTRGQQVTLRCSSQSGHNTVSWYQQALGQGPQFIFQYYREEENGRGNFPPRFSGLQFPNYSSELNVNALELDDSALYLCASSSGLAGITDTQYFGPGTRLTVL.

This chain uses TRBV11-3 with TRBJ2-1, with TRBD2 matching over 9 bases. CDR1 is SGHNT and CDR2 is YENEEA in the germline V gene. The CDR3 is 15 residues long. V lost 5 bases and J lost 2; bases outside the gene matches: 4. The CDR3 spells CASSKLAGAYNEQFF. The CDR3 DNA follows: TGTGCCAGCAGCAAACTAGCGGGTGCCTACAATGAGCAGTTCTTC.

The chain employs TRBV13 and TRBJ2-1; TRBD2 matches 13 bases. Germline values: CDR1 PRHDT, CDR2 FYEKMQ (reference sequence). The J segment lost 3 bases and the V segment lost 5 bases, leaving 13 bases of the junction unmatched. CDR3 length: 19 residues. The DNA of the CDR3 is TGTGCCAGCAGCAGTGTATACGCCGGGACTAGCGGGGACTACAATGAGCAGTTCTTC. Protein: CASSSVYAGTSGDYNEQFF.

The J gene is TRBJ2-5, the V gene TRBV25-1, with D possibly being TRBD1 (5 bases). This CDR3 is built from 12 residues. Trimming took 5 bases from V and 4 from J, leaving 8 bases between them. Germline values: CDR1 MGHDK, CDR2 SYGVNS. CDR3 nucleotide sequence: TGTGCCAGCAGTCCTAGGGGAGAGACCCAGTACTTC. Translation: CASSPRGETQYF.

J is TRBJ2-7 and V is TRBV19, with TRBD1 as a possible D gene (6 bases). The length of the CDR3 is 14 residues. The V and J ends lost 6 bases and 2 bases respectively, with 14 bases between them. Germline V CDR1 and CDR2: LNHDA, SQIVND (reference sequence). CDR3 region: CASRPRGQPYEQYF. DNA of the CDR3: TGTGCCAGTAGACCCAGGGGACAACCCTACGAGCAGTACTTC.

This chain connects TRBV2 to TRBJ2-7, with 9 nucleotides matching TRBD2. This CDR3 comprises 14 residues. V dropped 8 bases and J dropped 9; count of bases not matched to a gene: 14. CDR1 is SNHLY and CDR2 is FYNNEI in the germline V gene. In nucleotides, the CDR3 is TGTGCCAGCTCTGAAGGGCTAGCGGGATTTACGCAGTACTTC. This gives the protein CASSEGLAGFTQYF.

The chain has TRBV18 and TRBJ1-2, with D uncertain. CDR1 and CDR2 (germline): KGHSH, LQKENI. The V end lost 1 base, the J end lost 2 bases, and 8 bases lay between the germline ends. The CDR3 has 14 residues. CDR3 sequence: CASSPRGSNYGYTF. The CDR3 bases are TGTGCCAGCTCACCACGGGGATCCAACTATGGCTACACCTTC.

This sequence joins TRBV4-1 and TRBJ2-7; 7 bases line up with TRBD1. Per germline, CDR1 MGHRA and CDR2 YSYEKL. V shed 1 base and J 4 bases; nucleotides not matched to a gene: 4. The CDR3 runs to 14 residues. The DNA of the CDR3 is TGCGCCAGCAGCCAAGGGACAGGATTTTACGAGCAGTACTTC. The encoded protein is CASSQGTGFYEQYF.

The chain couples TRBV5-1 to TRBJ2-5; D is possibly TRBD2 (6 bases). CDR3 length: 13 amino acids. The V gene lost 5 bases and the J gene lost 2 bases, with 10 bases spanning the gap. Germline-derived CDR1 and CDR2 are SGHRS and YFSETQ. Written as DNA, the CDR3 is TGCGCCAGCAGTGCGGGACCTCAAGAGACCCAGTACTTC. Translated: CASSAGPQETQYF.

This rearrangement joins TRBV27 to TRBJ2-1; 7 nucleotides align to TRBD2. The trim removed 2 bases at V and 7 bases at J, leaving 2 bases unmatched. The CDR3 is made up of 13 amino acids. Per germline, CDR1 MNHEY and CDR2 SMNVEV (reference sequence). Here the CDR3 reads CASSLGGVNEQFF. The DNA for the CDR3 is TGTGCCAGCAGTTTAGGGGGGGTGAATGAGCAGTTCTTC.

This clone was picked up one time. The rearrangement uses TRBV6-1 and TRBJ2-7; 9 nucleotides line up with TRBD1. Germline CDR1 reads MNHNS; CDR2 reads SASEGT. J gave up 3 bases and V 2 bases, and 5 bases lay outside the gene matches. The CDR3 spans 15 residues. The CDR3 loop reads CASSERETGGYEQYF. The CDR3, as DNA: TGTGCCAGCAGTGAAAGGGAGACAGGGGGCTACGAGCAGTACTTC.